This TCR beta chain was identified during a study of blood T cells in healthy people across ages. This clonotype was picked up many times. Using a J-beta primer mix together with a sample-barcoded 5' primer, a second PCR was run for roughly 7 to 12 cycles. MiXCR, applied by TCRdb to the 5' RACE reads, yields one record per CDR3 protein. The table lists about 670,000 distinct CDR3 sequences, around 41% of them singletons, with 25% to 35% in the top ten. The CDR3 is made up of 16 amino acids. Trimming took off 4 bases at V and 2 bases at J, with 18 bases between the two ends. The germline CDR1 and CDR2 sequences are SQVTM and ANQGSEA.

The rearrangement joins TRBV29-1 to TRBJ1-5; TRBD1 might be the D (6 bases). The clonotype originates from an elderly man in good health. The sample consisted of blood. The DNA of the CDR3 is TGCAGCGTTGGCGGTATAGGGGGTTCGGGCAATCAGCCCCAGCATTTT. Protein: CSVGGIGGSGNQPQHF.